This entry concerns a single T cell receptor (beta chain). Its target is unknown. Naive-designated CD8 cells lacked CD45RO, were positively enriched for CCR7, and omitted terminally differentiated effector memory CD45RA+ cells. This record belongs to a study of shared clonotypes between healthy human individuals. Study as a whole: The plates for each donor numbered three CD4 naive, three CD4 memory, two CD8 naive and one CD8 memory.

This CDR3 is 15 amino acids long. V gave up 4 bases and J gave up 5 bases; unmatched junction bases: 6. Germline assignment: CDR1 MNHEY and CDR2 SMNVEV (reference sequence). Study-wide findings and caveats: Sharing across four donors was highest in naive CD4 (around 5%) and lowest in memory CD8 (about 0.4%).

Profiling relied on immunoSEQ multiplex PCR, and the TCRdb table lists in-frame clones only, not all of them. This table has about 2.1 million clones, over 85% appearing once. The chain is built from TRBV27 and TRBJ2-7; 12 bases map to TRBD2. The TCR was taken from a man aged 18 to 35 in good health. Some clones in this sample may be carry-over from other donors' samples. The sequencing input was naive CD8+ T cells from PBMCs. The CDR3 nucleotides are TGTGCCAGCAGTTACGAGACTAGCGGGAGACACGAGCAGTACTTC. The encoded protein is CASSYETSGRHEQYF.